This T cell receptor (beta chain) was found in a study of shared T cell receptors in the human thymus. The V end was cut by 6 bases, the J end by 7 bases, with 12 bases between. The germline gives CDR1 DFQATT, CDR2 SNEGSKA (reference sequence). The CDR3 totals 11 residues. The repertoire was sequenced with immunoSEQ multiplex PCR; TCRdb's copy has only in-frame clones and lacks some. The top ten clones hold 0.013% of a sample with roughly 550,000 clones, about 84% of them seen once. These data were also reused for a study on human thymus T cells. That paper notes: Corrective heart surgery yielded the resections from which the thymus tissue came.

Material for sequencing was thymocytes. This clonotype originated in a boy under three years old with a congenital heart defect. The chain carries TRBV20-1 and TRBJ1-1; D remains ambiguous. CDR3 bases: TGCAGTGCCGAGATGGGCCATGAAGCTTTCTTT. This translates into CSAEMGHEAFF.